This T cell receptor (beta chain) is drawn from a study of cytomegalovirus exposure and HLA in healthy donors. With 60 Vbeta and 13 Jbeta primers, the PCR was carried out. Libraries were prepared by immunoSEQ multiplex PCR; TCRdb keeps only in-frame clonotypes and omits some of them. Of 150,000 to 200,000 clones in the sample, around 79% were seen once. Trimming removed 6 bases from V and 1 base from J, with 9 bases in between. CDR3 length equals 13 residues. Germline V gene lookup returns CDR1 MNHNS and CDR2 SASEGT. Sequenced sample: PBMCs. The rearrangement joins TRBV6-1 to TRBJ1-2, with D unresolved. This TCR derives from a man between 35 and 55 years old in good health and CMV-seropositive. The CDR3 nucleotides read TGTGCCAGCAGCGATTACAGTAACTATGGCTACACCTTC. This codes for CASSDYSNYGYTF.